The 28 T cell receptor beta chains given below trace back to one sample, sequenced in a study of T cells in Graves' hyperthyroidism and ophthalmopathy. Authors of the study amplified TCR beta CDR3 regions from RNA transcripts. Primed by the HTBI set, a first-round RT-PCR was run on the TCR CDR3. TCRdb re-called the multiplex PCR reads through MiXCR, storing one row per CDR3 protein. The table includes about 840,000 distinct CDR3 sequences, roughly 37% detected once. The source material was blood. The receptors were sampled from a man younger than 35 with Graves' hyperthyroidism.

This clonotype has at least ten counts. In DNA, the CDR3 is TGTGCCACCAGCAGAGTTACGGGGGAGGAGAATGAAAAACTGTTTTTT. Translation: CATSRVTGEENEKLFF. The chain links TRBV15 to TRBJ1-4; possible D gene TRBD1, 5 bases. Trimming stripped 1 base from V and 5 bases from J, with 14 bases between. CDR1 LNHNV and CDR2 YYDKDF come from the germline V gene (reference sequence). This CDR3 comprises 16 residues. The full variable domain, rest sourced from reference TRBV15 and TRBJ1-4, is DAMVIQNPRYQVTQFGKPVTLSCSQTLNHNVMYWYQQKSSQAPKLLFHYYDKDFNNEADTPDNFQSRRPNTSFCFLDIRSPGLGDTAMYLCATSRVTGEENEKLFFGSGTQLSVL.

About this clonotype: Without the conserved terminal phenylalanine or tryptophan, this CDR3 likely stems from a read error. Because the CDR3's place on the DNA is in doubt, the DNA is left out and the CDR3 is given as listed by TCRdb. The J gene is TRBJ1-3, the V gene TRBV2; the table's D call, TRBD1, was not checked against the DNA. Inclusive of both ends, the CDR3 amounts to 8 amino acids. Germline V gives CDR1 SNHLY, CDR2 FYNNEI. The CDR3 reads CASSSSQG.

V usage is TRBV13 and J usage is TRBJ2-3; D ambiguous. Germline loops: CDR1 PRHDT, CDR2 FYEKMQ (reference sequence). V lost 1 base and J 5 bases, leaving 10 bases between the germline ends. This CDR3 is 14 amino acids long. The CDR3 protein is CASSLVPEGDTQYF. In nucleotides, the CDR3 is TGTGCCAGCAGCTTAGTTCCTGAAGGAGATACGCAGTATTTT.

Of note for this clonotype: At one end, the junction sequence differs from germline, possibly due to a read error. This chain uses TRBV7-9 with TRBJ2-5; 10 nucleotides align to TRBD2. Germline lookup yields CDR1 SEHNR and CDR2 FQNEAQ (reference sequence). CDR3 size: 17 residues. The CDR3 region has the DNA TGTGCTAGCAGCTTATTAGGTAGCGGGGGGACTCAAGAGACCCAGTACTTC. Protein product: CASSLLGSGGTQETQYF.

A few counts support this clonotype. The chain has TRBV25-1 and TRBJ2-7, with a possible D match to TRBD2 (5 bases). The CDR3 runs to 12 residues. Germline CDR1 and CDR2: MGHDK and SYGVNS. The germline V and J ends were trimmed by 5 bases and 6 bases, with 11 bases remaining between them. The CDR3 DNA is TGTGCCAGCAGTCTCACTAGAAGCGAGCAGTACTTC. Protein product: CASSLTRSEQYF.

This clonotype was recorded only once. The CDR3 nucleotides are TGTGCCAGCAGTGCCTTGGGGGCCACCGGGGAGCTGTTTTTT. Translation: CASSALGATGELFF. The chain carries TRBV14 and TRBJ2-2, with D maybe TRBD1 (6 bases). V was cut by 6 bases and J by 4 bases, with 12 bases left in between. Germline assignment: CDR1 SGHDN and CDR2 FVKESK. The CDR3 extends over 14 amino acids.

This clonotype came up many times. This chain links TRBV6-5 with TRBJ1-1; D is perhaps TRBD1 (5 bases). Germline CDR1 MNHEY, CDR2 SVGAGI. CDR3 length equals 14 residues. Trimming removed 4 bases from V and 1 base from J, with 10 bases in between. The CDR3 loop reads CASSSPTANTEAFF. The CDR3 region has the DNA TGTGCCAGCAGTTCCCCGACAGCGAACACTGAAGCTTTCTTT.

As to this clonotype: The junction and the germline gene differ at one end; a read error may be behind it. V usage is TRBV20-1 and J usage is TRBJ1-5; D call uncertain. The CDR3 is 15 residues long. CDR1 DFQATT and CDR2 SNEGSKA come from the germline V gene (reference sequence). CDR3 DNA sequence: TGCAGTGCCAGAGCGGGAGGAAATAGCAATCAGCCCCAGCATTTT. This codes for CSARAGGNSNQPQHF.

Turning to this clonotype: A read error may explain this, as a much larger clone is one base away. The V call is TRBV24-1, the J call TRBJ1-1; a weak D match, TRBD1 (5 bases). Trimming removed 3 bases from V and 10 bases from J, with 26 bases in between. This CDR3 contains 17 residues. The germline CDR1 and CDR2 sequences are KGHDR and SFDVKD. The CDR3: CATSDTSKEGGSGRAFF. The CDR3 DNA reads TGTGCCACCAGTGATACCTCAAAGGAGGGTGGCTCGGGGCGAGCTTTCTTT.

The chain employs TRBV6-2 or TRBV6-3 and TRBJ2-5; 11 bases agree with TRBD2. The CDR3 sequence is 16 residues long. Germline values: CDR1 MNHEY, CDR2 SVGEGT. Trimming removed 4 bases from V and 6 bases from J; junction bases left unmatched: 10. For the CDR3, the DNA is TGTGCCAGCAGTTCGCTAGCGGGAGGTGGTTTGAAGACCCAGTACTTC. Translated, it gives CASSSLAGGGLKTQYF.

This clonotype was recorded many times. The chain carries TRBV2 and TRBJ1-2; no reliable D call. The germline CDR1 and CDR2 sequences are SNHLY and FYNNEI. V was clipped by 0 bases and J by 9 bases, with 11 bases between them. The length of the CDR3 is 13 residues. CDR3 DNA: TGTGCCAGCAGTGAAGCGCCCGGGATCAGCTACACCTTC. It codes for CASSEAPGISYTF.

This clonotype has just one count. This chain links TRBV29-1 with TRBJ2-5, with D perhaps matching TRBD2 (6 bases). Looked up from germline, CDR1 is SQVTM and CDR2 is ANQGSEA. The CDR3 has 13 residues. The V and J ends lost 5 bases and 2 bases respectively, with 12 bases between them. CDR3 loop: CSVHSGGQETQYF. The CDR3 DNA is TGCAGCGTTCACTCCGGGGGACAAGAGACCCAGTACTTC.

This chain connects TRBV6-5 to TRBJ2-7; the D gene is possibly TRBD1 (6 bases). CDR3 length: 14 amino acids. CDR1 MNHEY and CDR2 SVGAGI come from the germline V gene. Trimming stripped 7 bases from V and 11 bases from J, with 24 bases between. The CDR3 DNA follows: TGTGCCAGCAAACTACAGGGTAGTCTAGGATGGGAGTACTTC. Translated: CASKLQGSLGWEYF.

The V call is TRBV7-8, the J call TRBJ2-6; D gene uncertain. The CDR3 is made up of 14 amino acids. Germline V CDR1 and CDR2: SGHVS, FQNEAQ. This CDR3 is CAASTYSGANVLTF. In DNA form, the CDR3 reads TGTGCTGCCAGCACCTACTCTGGGGCCAACGTCCTGACTTTC. Full variable domain (remainder filled in from reference TRBV7-8 and TRBJ2-6): GAGVSQSPRYKVAKRGQDVALRCDPISGHVSLFWYQQALGQGPEFLTYFQNEAQLDKSGLPSDRFFAERPEGSVSTLKIQRTQQEDSAVYLCAASTYSGANVLTFGAGSRLTVL.

The chain couples TRBV7-2 to TRBJ2-7; the D call may be TRBD1 or TRBD2 (5 bases each). Germline assignment: CDR1 SGHTA and CDR2 FQGNSA. V lost 2 bases and J lost 2, with 22 bases in between. CDR3 length: 18 amino acids. This CDR3 reads CASSLQAGWGRRPYEQYF. For the CDR3, the DNA is TGTGCCAGCAGCTTACAGGCCGGGTGGGGACGGCGCCCCTACGAGCAGTACTTC. The variable domain in full, completed from reference TRBV7-2 and TRBJ2-7, reads GAGVSQSPSNKVTEKGKDVELRCDPISGHTALYWYRQSLGQGLEFLIYFQGNSAPDKSGLPSDRFSAERTGGSVSTLTIQRTQQEDSAVYLCASSLQAGWGRRPYEQYFGPGTRLTVT.

There are many counts of this clonotype. The gene calls are TRBV2 and TRBJ2-7; D is unresolved. Germline V gives CDR1 SNHLY, CDR2 FYNNEI. The CDR3 length is 10 residues. With 5 bases removed from V and 5 bases from J, the gap between germline ends came to 4 bases. The CDR3 is CASSRNEQYF. The CDR3, as DNA: TGTGCCAGCAGTCGGAACGAGCAGTACTTC.

The table lists this clonotype with a count of one. The V and J genes are TRBV5-1 and TRBJ2-7; 7 bases map to TRBD1. CDR1 is SGHRS, CDR2 YFSETQ, per germline. There are 14 residues in the CDR3. J lost 1 base, V lost 7 bases, and 8 bases had no gene match. The CDR3 protein is CASGTPGQSYEQYF. The DNA of the CDR3 is TGCGCCAGCGGCACTCCGGGACAGTCCTACGAGCAGTACTTC.

CDR3 sequence reads: CASSKDVYTEAFF. The DNA of the CDR3 is TGTGCCAGCAGTAAAGACGTTTACACTGAAGCTTTCTTT. The chain carries TRBV2 and TRBJ1-1, with no clear D. CDR1 and CDR2 (germline): SNHLY, FYNNEI. The CDR3 is made up of 13 amino acids. V was shortened by 5 bases and J by 3 bases, with 10 bases between the two germline ends.

V and J are TRBV5-5 and TRBJ2-7; 9 nucleotides match TRBD1. Germline values: CDR1 SGHKS, CDR2 YYEKEE (reference sequence). CDR3 length: 18 amino acids. Trimming removed 2 bases from V and 3 bases from J; junction bases left unmatched: 15. Here the CDR3 DNA reads TGTGCCAGCAGCTTATGGCGACGACCGGGACAGGGAGGCTACGAGCAGTACTTC. Amino acid sequence: CASSLWRRPGQGGYEQYF.

This clonotype was seen many times. This chain uses TRBV10-2 with TRBJ1-1, with D possibly being TRBD1 (5 bases). The CDR3 has 13 residues. Per germline, CDR1 WSHSY and CDR2 SAAADI. V was cut by 8 bases and J by 3 bases, with 13 bases left in between. In nucleotides, the CDR3 is TGCGCCAGCCTAGAGAGGGGTTACACTGAAGCTTTCTTT. As protein: CASLERGYTEAFF.

This chain connects TRBV7-9 to TRBJ2-1; D ambiguous. Germline V gene lookup returns CDR1 SEHNR and CDR2 FQNEAQ (reference sequence). The CDR3 covers 12 residues. Trimming shortened V by 3 bases and J by 4 bases, and 4 bases separated the two germline ends. The CDR3 bases are TGTGCCAGCAGCTTTGGGTACAATGAGCAGTTCTTC. It codes for CASSFGYNEQFF. Drawing the rest from reference TRBV7-9 and TRBJ2-1, the complete variable domain is DTGVSQNPRHKITKRGQNVTFRCDPISEHNRLYWYRQTLGQGPEFLTYFQNEAQLEKSRLLSDRFSAERPKGSFSTLEIQRTEQGDSAMYLCASSFGYNEQFFGPGTRLTVL.

This clonotype was observed many times. V usage is TRBV29-1 and J usage is TRBJ1-2; 9 bases agree with TRBD1. CDR1 SQVTM and CDR2 ANQGSEA come from the germline V gene. The ends lost 4 bases at V and 0 bases at J; junction bases unmatched: 6. The CDR3 consists of 15 residues. As DNA, the CDR3 is TGCAGCGTTGGCCCTCGACAGGGGGCTAACTATGGCTACACCTTC. As protein: CSVGPRQGANYGYTF.

V is TRBV9 and J is TRBJ2-7; 7 nucleotides align to TRBD1. The germline V gene encodes CDR1 SGDLS and CDR2 YYNGEE. This CDR3 contains 14 residues. V was pared by 2 bases and J by 4 bases, with 6 bases of the junction left unmatched. The CDR3 here is CASSVGPTGYEQYF. CDR3 in DNA: TGTGCCAGCAGCGTGGGACCGACAGGGTACGAGCAGTACTTC.

This chain joins TRBV10-3 and TRBJ2-5; D is ambiguous. V was pared by 11 bases and J by 5 bases, with 15 bases between. The length of the CDR3 is 12 residues. Germline CDR1 is ENHRY and CDR2 is SYGVKD. CDR3 loop: CAGSYSGETQYF. The CDR3, as DNA: TGTGCCGGCAGTTACTCTGGGGAGACCCAGTACTTC.

The chain uses TRBV7-2 and TRBJ1-3, with 7 bases identical to TRBD1. Germline V CDR1 and CDR2: SGHTA, FQGNSA. Trimming cost V 6 bases and J 8 bases; bases outside gene matches: 13. The CDR3 consists of 15 residues. CDR3 in amino acids: CASSPWGRDSDTIYF. Written as DNA, the CDR3 is TGTGCCAGCAGTCCCTGGGGCAGGGACAGTGACACCATATATTTT.

This clonotype has just a few counts. The genes are TRBV10-3 and TRBJ1-2; the D gene is possibly TRBD1 (6 bases). Trimming left V 10 bases short and J 5 bases short, with 23 bases between. The CDR3 runs to 15 residues. Germline assignment: CDR1 ENHRY and CDR2 SYGVKD. CDR3 sequence: CATIPQGGGGYGYTF. DNA for the CDR3: TGTGCCACCATCCCCCAAGGGGGGGGCGGTTATGGCTACACCTTC.

This chain links TRBV12-3 or TRBV12-4 with TRBJ2-5, with 8 bases lining up with TRBD2. The CDR3 is 15 residues long. V shed 5 bases, J shed 1 base, and the junction held 6 bases outside the gene matches. The chain's CDR3 is CASSILLAVQETQYF. The DNA of the CDR3 is TGTGCCAGCAGTATATTACTAGCGGTCCAAGAGACCCAGTACTTC.

This clonotype was seen many times. V gene TRBV19 combines with J gene TRBJ1-1, with TRBD1 as a possible D gene (6 bases). This CDR3 contains 15 residues. CDR1 LNHDA and CDR2 SQIVND come from the germline V gene (reference sequence). Deletions cut 6 bases from V and 3 bases from J, with 17 bases between. CDR3 coding DNA: TGTGCCAGTAGGGAGACAGGATGGGGATACACTGAAGCTTTCTTT. Translation: CASRETGWGYTEAFF.